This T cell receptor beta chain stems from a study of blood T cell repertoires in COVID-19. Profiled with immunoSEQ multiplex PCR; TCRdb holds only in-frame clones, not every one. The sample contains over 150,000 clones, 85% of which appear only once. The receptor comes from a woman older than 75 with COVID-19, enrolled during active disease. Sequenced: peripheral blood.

The DNA for the CDR3 is TGTGCCAGCTCACCATTGGGGGGGGTGAGAGGCAATCAGCCCCAGCATTTT. Its protein is CASSPLGGVRGNQPQHF. V is TRBV18 and J is TRBJ1-5; D is perhaps TRBD1 (5 bases). The CDR3 covers 17 residues. V lost 2 bases, J lost 2 bases, and 16 bases lay in between. Germline V gene sequence: CDR1 KGHSH, CDR2 LQKENI.